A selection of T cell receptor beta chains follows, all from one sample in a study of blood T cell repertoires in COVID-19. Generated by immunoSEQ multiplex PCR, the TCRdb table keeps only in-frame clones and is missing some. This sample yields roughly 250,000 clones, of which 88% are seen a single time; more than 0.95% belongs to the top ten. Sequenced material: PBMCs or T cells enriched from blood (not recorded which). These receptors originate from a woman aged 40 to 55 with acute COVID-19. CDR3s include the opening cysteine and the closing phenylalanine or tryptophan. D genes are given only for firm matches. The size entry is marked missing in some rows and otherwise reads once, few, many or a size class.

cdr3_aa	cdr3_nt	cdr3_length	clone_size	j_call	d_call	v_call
CASTAVENTEAFF	TGTGCCAGCACTGCGGTAGAGAACACTGAAGCTTTCTTT	13	few	TRBJ1-1	-	TRBV6-5
CASSLSLRETQYF	TGTGCCAGCAGCTTATCCCTGCGGGAGACCCAGTACTTC	13	-	TRBJ2-5	-	TRBV11-2
CASSLLGTEANEQFF	TGTGCCAGCTCACTATTAGGGACTGAGGCCAATGAGCAGTTCTTC	15	-	TRBJ2-1	-	TRBV18
CASSLEEGYTF	TGTGCCAGCAGCTTAGAGGAGGGCTACACCTTC	11	-	TRBJ1-2	-	TRBV7-9
CASRTGGDTEAFF	TGTGCCAGTAGAACAGGGGGCGACACTGAAGCTTTCTTT	13	-	TRBJ1-1	TRBD1	TRBV19
CASSLDQMNTEAFF	TGCGCCAGCAGCTTGGACCAGATGAACACTGAAGCTTTCTTT	14	-	TRBJ1-1	-	TRBV5-1
CASSMALYNEQFF	TGTGCCAGTAGTATGGCCCTCTACAATGAGCAGTTCTTC	13	once	TRBJ2-1	-	TRBV19
CASKRGQNTEAFF	TGTGCCAGCAAGCGGGGGCAGAACACTGAAGCTTTCTTT	13	-	TRBJ1-1	-	TRBV7-3
CASSLLLGQDRVYGYTF	TGTGCCAGCAGCTTACTACTGGGGCAGGACAGGGTATATGGCTACACCTTC	17	-	TRBJ1-2	TRBD1	TRBV7-9
CASSQETGEQPQHF	TGTGCCAGCAGCCAAGAGACAGGAGAACAGCCCCAGCATTTT	14	-	TRBJ1-5	-	TRBV3-1/TRBV3-2
CASRGQENYGYTF	TGTGCCAGCAGGGGACAGGAGAACTATGGCTACACCTTC	13	-	TRBJ1-2	TRBD1	TRBV12-3/TRBV12-4
CASSWQGYGYTF	TGTGCCAGCAGTTGGCAGGGCTATGGCTACACCTTC	12	-	TRBJ1-2	-	TRBV28
CASSSDRAGELFF	TGTGCCAGCAGCTCTGACAGGGCCGGGGAGCTGTTTTTT	13	-	TRBJ2-2	TRBD1	TRBV5-6
CASSRITSTVKYYEQYF	TGTGCCAGCAGCCGAATTACCAGCACAGTCAAATACTACGAGCAGTACTTC	17	-	TRBJ2-7	-	TRBV13
CTSRRRLHNEQFF	TGTACCAGCAGGCGGAGATTGCACAATGAGCAGTTCTTC	13	-	TRBJ2-1	-	TRBV12-3/TRBV12-4
CASSYSQGRANVLTF	TGTGCCAGCAGTTACTCACAGGGCAGGGCCAACGTCCTGACTTTC	15	-	TRBJ2-6	-	TRBV6-5
CASRGTGGAYGYTF	TGTGCCAGTAGAGGGACAGGGGGCGCCTATGGCTACACCTTC	14	-	TRBJ1-2	TRBD1	TRBV19
CACTRLAGHSSTDTQYF	TGTGCCTGTACACGCCTAGCGGGACATTCCAGCACAGATACGCAGTATTTT	17	-	TRBJ2-3	TRBD2	TRBV30
CASSLMSGTSTDTQYF	TGTGCCAGCAGCTTAATGAGCGGGACTAGCACAGATACGCAGTATTTT	16	-	TRBJ2-3	TRBD2	TRBV7-3
CASSIAQQGPGTEAFF	TGTGCCAGTAGTATAGCCCAACAGGGACCGGGGACTGAAGCTTTCTTT	16	-	TRBJ1-1	-	TRBV19
CASSNRLGLAGEGLRETQYF	TGTGCCAGCAGCAACCGTTTGGGACTAGCGGGAGAGGGTCTACGGGAGACCCAGTACTTC	20	-	TRBJ2-5	-	TRBV21-1
CASSIGRGSNQPQHF	TGTGCCAGTAGTATAGGTAGGGGTAGCAATCAGCCCCAGCATTTT	15	-	TRBJ1-5	-	TRBV19
CASSQTQGEAYNEQFF	TGCGCCAGCAGCCAGACACAGGGGGAAGCGTACAATGAGCAGTTCTTC	16	-	TRBJ2-1	TRBD1	TRBV4-1
CATSDRGGRGLRGEQFF	TGTGCCACCAGTGACCGCGGGGGCAGGGGGCTTAGGGGTGAGCAGTTCTTC	17	-	TRBJ2-1	-	TRBV24-1
CASSLGQGMRGNQPQHF	TGTGCCAGCAGCTTAGGGCAGGGGATGCGGGGCAATCAGCCCCAGCATTTT	17	-	TRBJ1-5	-	TRBV7-9
CASSGEQGQPQHF	TGTGCCAGCAGCGGGGAACAGGGTCAGCCCCAGCATTTT	13	once	TRBJ1-5	-	TRBV2
CASSPGTGGSVWGSYNEQFF	TGTGCCAGCTCACCAGGTACAGGGGGCTCAGTTTGGGGCTCCTACAATGAGCAGTTCTTC	20	-	TRBJ2-1	TRBD1	TRBV18